The TCR beta chain under discussion was sequenced for a study of T-cell memory formation after mild COVID-19. Study at large: The two donors had largely donor-specific TCR clusters. General study results and limits: Certain responding clones were present in pre-infection memory, suggesting participation of cross-reactive memory. A balance of CD4 and CD8 characterized clones contracting day 15 to 85, whereas later expanders leaned CD4+. There was no confirmation that second-wave clones peaking on day 37 were SARS-CoV-2 specific.

TCRdb independently ran MiXCR on the 5' RACE reads; one entry per CDR3 protein. In the table there are 100,000 or so distinct CDR3 sequences, more than 9.5% of which are singletons. This clonotype is medium-sized by share. What it binds is not known. The CDR3 contains 15 residues. V lost 2 bases to trimming and J lost 6 bases; unmatched junction nucleotides: 6. Germline V gives CDR1 LNHDA, CDR2 SQIVND (reference sequence). Sequencing was carried out using PBMCs or a T cell subset sorted from them (not recorded which). The receptor comes from a man aged 18 to 35 who had mild COVID-19 (a few samples of this study predate the infection). Cell type and time point are not known. V usage is TRBV19 and J usage is TRBJ2-1; 8 bases align to TRBD2. The CDR3 nucleotides read TGTGCCAGTAGTATACTGACTAGCGAAGTCAATGAGCAGTTCTTC. It is translated as CASSILTSEVNEQFF.